These T cell receptor beta chains were read from a single sample in a study of CXCR3-negative and CXCR3-positive naive CD8 T cells. Reanalyzing the 5' RACE reads, TCRdb keeps one entry per CDR3 protein, without DNA. The listing contains under 150,000 distinct CDR3 sequences. The sample consisted of naive CXCR3+ CD8+ T cells from blood. The receptors shown here come from a human donor in good health. Some clones in this sample may be carry-over from other donors' samples. CDR3s include the opening cysteine and the closing phenylalanine or tryptophan. Fields, in order: J gene, V gene, CDR3 protein.

J gene: TRBJ1-2; V gene: TRBV29-1; CDR3 protein: CSVEVWGDYGYTF
J gene: TRBJ1-1; V gene: TRBV20-1; CDR3 protein: CSALQGFNTEAFF
J gene: TRBJ2-7; V gene: TRBV11-1; CDR3 protein: CASSLNLGEQYF
J gene: TRBJ2-7; V gene: TRBV11-2; CDR3 protein: CASSLGWTGGEQYF
J gene: TRBJ2-5; V gene: TRBV9; CDR3 protein: CASSAGGVPGGETQYF
J gene: TRBJ2-7; V gene: TRBV5-4; CDR3 protein: CASSSNRGAYEQYF
J gene: TRBJ2-3; V gene: TRBV2; CDR3 protein: CASPDRDTQYF
J gene: TRBJ2-3; V gene: TRBV7-9; CDR3 protein: CASSLVVRGTDTQYF
J gene: TRBJ1-5; V gene: TRBV29-1; CDR3 protein: CSVDEGPGQPQHF
J gene: TRBJ2-5; V gene: TRBV7-6; CDR3 protein: CASSKGLVGETQYF
J gene: TRBJ2-7; V gene: TRBV27; CDR3 protein: CASSWGEGSYEQYF
J gene: TRBJ2-1; V gene: TRBV9; CDR3 protein: CASSVAGDRAYNEQFF
J gene: TRBJ1-5; V gene: TRBV2; CDR3 protein: CASSEDYSNQPQHF
J gene: TRBJ2-1; V gene: TRBV20-1; CDR3 protein: CSARNNSYNEQFF
J gene: TRBJ2-1; V gene: TRBV9; CDR3 protein: CASSVSRLQGDNEQFF
J gene: TRBJ1-4; V gene: TRBV4-3; CDR3 protein: CASSQGAHEKLFF
J gene: TRBJ2-1; V gene: TRBV5-1; CDR3 protein: CASSLFTGGEQFF
J gene: TRBJ1-1; V gene: TRBV6-2/TRBV6-3; CDR3 protein: CASSYQGMNTEAFF
J gene: TRBJ2-7; V gene: TRBV6-5; CDR3 protein: CASQEVAGDHEQYF
J gene: TRBJ2-2; V gene: TRBV7-9; CDR3 protein: CASSATPGLADTGELFF
J gene: TRBJ2-2; V gene: TRBV19; CDR3 protein: CASTNTGELFF
J gene: TRBJ2-5; V gene: TRBV12-3/TRBV12-4; CDR3 protein: CASSLAGPSGKETQYF
J gene: TRBJ2-7; V gene: TRBV4-1; CDR3 protein: CASSQENSGGAYEQYF
J gene: TRBJ2-1; V gene: TRBV28; CDR3 protein: CASSWGEYYNEQFF
J gene: TRBJ1-5; V gene: TRBV29-1; CDR3 protein: CSVGYSSGQPQHF
J gene: TRBJ2-1; V gene: TRBV19; CDR3 protein: CASSPRTDNSYNEQFF